The 11 T cell receptor beta chains reported below all come from one sample, sequenced in a study of blood T cell repertoires in COVID-19. Data came from immunoSEQ multiplex PCR; TCRdb stores just in-frame clones and leaves some out. The sample has over 150,000 clones; roughly 79% are singletons. Sequencing used peripheral blood. These receptors all stem from a woman of 80 years or more with COVID-19, enrolled during active disease.

The chain is built from TRBV15 and TRBJ1-5; D possibly corresponds to TRBD1 (5 bases). Looked up from germline, CDR1 is LNHNV and CDR2 is YYDKDF (reference sequence). This CDR3 has 17 amino acids. The ends were cut back, 1 base at V and 3 bases at J, with 16 bases in the middle. CDR3 in amino acids: CATSRVGGWVDNQPQHF. In DNA, the CDR3 is TGTGCCACCAGCAGAGTTGGGGGGTGGGTGGACAATCAGCCCCAGCATTTT.

The chain couples TRBV3-1 (or the pseudogene TRBV3-2) to TRBJ2-2; 9 nucleotides align to TRBD2. There are 14 residues in the CDR3. The trim removed 4 bases at V and 3 bases at J, leaving 0 bases unmatched. Germline V gene lookup returns CDR1 LGHDT and CDR2 YNNKEL (reference sequence). Written as DNA, the CDR3 is TGTGCCAGCAGCCGACTAGCGGACACCGGGGAGCTGTTTTTT. Its translation is CASSRLADTGELFF.

The CDR3, as DNA: TGTGCCTGGTTTACAGGGCCATTAGTGATAGGAGCTTTCTTT. This encodes CAWFTGPLVIGAFF. The rearrangement uses TRBV30 and TRBJ1-1, with D tentatively TRBD1 (6 bases). This CDR3 has 14 amino acids. CDR1 GTSNPN and CDR2 SVGIG come from the germline V gene (reference sequence). With 5 bases removed from V and 10 bases from J, the gap between germline ends came to 23 bases.

This clone was recorded many times. This chain links TRBV7-9 with TRBJ2-2, with D maybe TRBD1 (6 bases). Germline lookup yields CDR1 SEHNR and CDR2 FQNEAQ (reference sequence). CDR3 size: 14 residues. V was trimmed by 1 base and J by 5 bases, leaving 8 bases between them. In nucleotides, the CDR3 is TGTGCCAGCAGCTTAGGGACAGCGACCGGGGAGCTGTTTTTT. It codes for CASSLGTATGELFF.

This sequence joins TRBV5-1 and TRBJ2-1, with a tentative D call TRBD1 (6 bases). CDR3 length: 14 residues. Germline V gene data show CDR1 as SGHRS and CDR2 as YFSETQ. Between the trimmed V and J ends, which lost 2 bases and 8 bases, there was a span of 14 bases. CDR3 region: CASSFQQGVDEQFF. CDR3 DNA: TGCGCCAGCAGCTTCCAACAGGGCGTAGATGAGCAGTTCTTC.

The chain carries TRBV28 and TRBJ1-5; 7 bases match TRBD1. Germline V lookup: CDR1 MDHEN, CDR2 SYDVKM. The trim removed 4 bases at V and 5 bases at J, leaving 5 bases unmatched. CDR3 length: 14 amino acids. This chain's CDR3 is CASSSNRGHQPQHF. The CDR3 DNA is TGTGCCAGCAGTTCTAACAGGGGACATCAGCCCCAGCATTTT.

V gene TRBV5-1 combines with J gene TRBJ1-2; 11 bases are a match to TRBD1. The germline V gene encodes CDR1 SGHRS and CDR2 YFSETQ. This CDR3 is built from 15 residues. After removal of 4 bases from V and 8 bases from J, the junction contained 10 bases not matched to a gene. The CDR3 protein is CASSTGTGGRSGYTF. For the CDR3, the DNA is TGCGCCAGCAGCACCGGGACAGGGGGGAGGAGCGGCTACACCTTC.

This clone was picked up a small number of times. The chain combines TRBV6-5 with TRBJ1-1, with TRBD1 identical over 8 bases. This CDR3 contains 13 residues. The germline V gene encodes CDR1 MNHEY and CDR2 SVGAGI. Trimming at V came to 6 bases and at J to 5 bases, leaving 5 bases not matched to a gene. This chain's CDR3 is CASRDRVGTEAFF. The DNA for the CDR3 is TGTGCCAGCAGGGACAGGGTTGGGACTGAAGCTTTCTTT.

This clone was counted once. V and J are TRBV5-4 and TRBJ2-3, with 7 nucleotides matching TRBD2. The CDR3 runs 14 residues. CDR1 is SGHNT and CDR2 is YYREEE in the germline V gene (reference sequence). V trimming: 2 bases; J trimming: 2 bases; junction bases outside the gene matches: 2. This chain's CDR3 is CASSFSGITDTQYF. The CDR3 DNA sequence: TGTGCCAGCAGCTTCAGCGGGATCACAGATACGCAGTATTTT.

V usage is TRBV24-1 and J usage is TRBJ1-2; 11 nucleotides line up with TRBD1. The CDR3 runs 15 residues. V was pared by 3 bases and J by 3 bases, with 2 bases of the junction left unmatched. CDR1 KGHDR and CDR2 SFDVKD come from the germline V gene. The CDR3 bases are TGTGCCACCAGTGATACGGGACAGGGGGACTATGGCTACACCTTC. Residues: CATSDTGQGDYGYTF.

This clone was seen once. This chain joins TRBV2 and TRBJ2-1; 10 bases line up with TRBD2. The CDR3 sequence is 16 residues long. Trimming at V came to 4 bases and at J to 6 bases, leaving 9 bases not matched to a gene. Germline V CDR1 and CDR2: SNHLY, FYNNEI. CDR3: CASSALSSGSGNEQFF. DNA for the CDR3: TGTGCCAGCAGTGCCCTATCTAGCGGGAGTGGCAATGAGCAGTTCTTC.